The 2 T cell receptor beta chains listed next were all sequenced from one sample in a study of Ad26.COV2.S vaccination and SARS-CoV-2 variants. Clones were read by immunoSEQ multiplex PCR, and TCRdb kept only the in-frame ones, dropping some. The sample has about 350,000 clones, approximately 90% seen once. The input for sequencing was peripheral blood, taken after recovery from COVID-19. Source of these receptors: a human donor who had recovered from COVID-19.

This clone was counted only a few times. CDR3 protein: CASSPQQVSYEQYF. The DNA for the CDR3 is TGTGCCAGCAGTCCGCAACAGGTCTCCTACGAGCAGTACTTC. V is TRBV27 and J is TRBJ2-7; tentative D call: TRBD1 (5 bases). Germline V gene data show CDR1 as MNHEY and CDR2 as SMNVEV (reference sequence). The CDR3 runs 14 residues. V was pared by 5 bases and J by 0 bases, with 11 bases between.

This chain joins TRBV5-8 and TRBJ1-3; 8 nucleotides align to TRBD1. The CDR3 is 16 amino acids. The germline gives CDR1 SGHTS, CDR2 YDEGEE. With V trimmed by 6 bases and J by 0 bases, 8 bases remained unmatched. The CDR3 DNA sequence: TGTGCCAGCACAAAGGGGACAGGTTCCTCTGGAAACACCATATATTTT. Amino acid sequence: CASTKGTGSSGNTIYF.